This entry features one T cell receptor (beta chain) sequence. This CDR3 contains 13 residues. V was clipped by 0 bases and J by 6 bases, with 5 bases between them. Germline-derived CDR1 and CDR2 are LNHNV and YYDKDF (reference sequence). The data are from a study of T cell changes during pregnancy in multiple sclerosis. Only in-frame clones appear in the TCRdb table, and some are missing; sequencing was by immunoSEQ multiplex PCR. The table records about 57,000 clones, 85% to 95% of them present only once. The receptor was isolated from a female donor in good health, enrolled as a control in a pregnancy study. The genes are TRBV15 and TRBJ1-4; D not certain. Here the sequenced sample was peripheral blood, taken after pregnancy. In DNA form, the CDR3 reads TGTGCCACCAGCAGAGACGAGGATGAAAAACTGTTTTTT. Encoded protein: CATSRDEDEKLFF.